A single TCR beta chain is shown here with its context. Unique molecular identifiers were used to barcode this TCRbeta library. TCRdb passed the PCR reads through MiXCR, listing each CDR3 protein once. The sample contains 400,000 to 500,000 distinct CDR3 sequences, 11% of which appear only once. The sample comes from a study of T-cell reconstitution after alpha-beta-depleted transplantation in children. The specimen comprised PBMCs from the stem cell graft donor, sampled from the stem cell graft. This sequence was found in a human donor who donated a stem cell graft to a child with acute myeloid leukemia.

The CDR3 here is CASSSGRGREEGEQFF. The CDR3 nucleotides read TGTGCCAGCAGTTCCGGCAGGGGGCGCGAGGAGGGTGAGCAGTTCTTC. The rearrangement links TRBV6-5 to TRBJ2-1; 8 bases map to TRBD1. Looked up from germline, CDR1 is MNHEY and CDR2 is SVGAGI. The CDR3 extends over 16 amino acids. V lost 4 bases to trimming and J lost 9 bases; unmatched junction nucleotides: 14.